The 7 T cell receptor beta chains presented below share a single source sample, sequenced in a study of shared clonotypes between healthy human individuals. Clones were sequenced by immunoSEQ multiplex PCR, and TCRdb holds only the in-frame ones, with some missing. The data contain some 450,000 clones, 70% to 80% of them singletons. Source material: PBMCs. These receptors originate from a woman aged 40-49 years in good health. Some clones in this sample may be carry-over from other donors' samples.

This clone was picked up a small number of times. The CDR3 loop is CASSYSEETDTQYF. CDR3 in DNA: TGTGCCAGCAGTTACTCAGAGGAGACAGATACGCAGTATTTT. This chain links TRBV6-5 with TRBJ2-3, with unresolved D. Germline loops: CDR1 MNHEY, CDR2 SVGAGI. The CDR3 consists of 14 residues. The V end lost 0 bases, the J end lost 3 bases, and 7 bases lay between the germline ends.

This clone was seen more than once but under ten times. The chain is built from TRBV5-1 and TRBJ1-4; D is perhaps TRBD1 (5 bases). Trimming left V 0 bases short and J 4 bases short, with 7 bases between. CDR1 SGHRS and CDR2 YFSETQ come from the germline V gene. The CDR3 runs 14 residues. The CDR3 DNA reads as TGCGCCAGCAGCTTGGAGGGGTTTAATGAAAAACTGTTTTTT. It is translated as CASSLEGFNEKLFF.

This rearrangement joins TRBV5-6 to TRBJ1-1; no clear D gene. The CDR3 consists of 14 residues. The V gene lost 1 base and the J gene lost 0 bases, with 7 bases spanning the gap. In germline, CDR1 is SGHDT, CDR2 YYEEEE. The CDR3 sequence: CASSLRGLNTEAFF. CDR3 DNA: TGTGCCAGCAGCTTGAGAGGATTGAACACTGAAGCTTTCTTT.

The CDR3: CASSSPGGRGSDTQYF. CDR3 sequence (DNA): TGCGCCAGCAGCTCCCCTGGAGGGAGGGGCTCAGATACGCAGTATTTT. The rearrangement uses TRBV5-1 and TRBJ2-3, with TRBD2 matching over 7 bases. The junction had 11 bases not matched to a gene; V was cut back by 3 bases and J by 4 bases. In germline, CDR1 is SGHRS, CDR2 YFSETQ. The CDR3 loop spans 16 amino acids.

This clone was picked up one time. The rearrangement links TRBV28 to TRBJ1-2, with 8 nucleotides matching TRBD1. Germline V CDR1 and CDR2: MDHEN, SYDVKM. Trimming at V came to 6 bases and at J to 4 bases, leaving 13 bases not matched to a gene. The length of the CDR3 is 16 residues. The CDR3 reads CASSQGAETGFYGYTF. In DNA, the CDR3 is TGTGCCAGCAGCCAGGGGGCCGAGACGGGGTTCTATGGCTACACCTTC.

The chain uses TRBV9 and TRBJ2-7; D is ambiguous. Germline-derived CDR1 and CDR2 are SGDLS and YYNGEE. The CDR3 length is 14 residues. V lost 0 bases, J lost 5 bases, and 12 bases lay in between. The CDR3 region is CASSVEGSRDEQYF. CDR3 DNA: TGTGCCAGCAGCGTAGAGGGTAGCCGCGACGAGCAGTACTTC.

The V gene is TRBV28, the J gene TRBJ2-1; D is undetermined. CDR3 length: 15 amino acids. The germline V gene encodes CDR1 MDHEN and CDR2 SYDVKM. Trimming removed 1 base at V and 4 bases at J, with 11 bases between. The DNA of the CDR3 is TGTGCCAGCAGTTTATTACGGAGATCATACAATGAGCAGTTCTTC. This codes for CASSLLRRSYNEQFF.